The TCR beta chain under discussion was sequenced for a study of blood T cell repertoires in COVID-19. Across the study: Acute-phase and convalescent COVID-19 samples originated in the United States, Italy and Spain. Sources were T cells, B-cell-depleted T cells, or PBMCs; the material itself was cDNA or gDNA.

The CDR3 contains 17 residues. The ends lost 7 bases at V and 2 bases at J; junction bases unmatched: 15. Germline CDR1 reads LNHDA; CDR2 reads SQIVND (reference sequence). Original analysis: Estimation of nucleated cell counts relied on the amplification of reference gene primers. Profiling relied on immunoSEQ multiplex PCR, and the TCRdb table lists in-frame clones only, not all of them. That table is the source of V, J and clone size, and D and trimming were worked out from the DNA. Of 85,000 to 120,000 clones listed, around 90% are singletons. The clonotype originates from a man aged 18 to 30 with acute or convalescent COVID-19. Material for sequencing was peripheral blood. This chain uses TRBV19 with TRBJ2-3, with 7 bases that match TRBD2. Here the CDR3 reads CASTLKPLAANTDTQYF. In nucleotides, the CDR3 is TGTGCCAGTACCCTGAAGCCCCTAGCGGCCAACACAGATACGCAGTATTTT.